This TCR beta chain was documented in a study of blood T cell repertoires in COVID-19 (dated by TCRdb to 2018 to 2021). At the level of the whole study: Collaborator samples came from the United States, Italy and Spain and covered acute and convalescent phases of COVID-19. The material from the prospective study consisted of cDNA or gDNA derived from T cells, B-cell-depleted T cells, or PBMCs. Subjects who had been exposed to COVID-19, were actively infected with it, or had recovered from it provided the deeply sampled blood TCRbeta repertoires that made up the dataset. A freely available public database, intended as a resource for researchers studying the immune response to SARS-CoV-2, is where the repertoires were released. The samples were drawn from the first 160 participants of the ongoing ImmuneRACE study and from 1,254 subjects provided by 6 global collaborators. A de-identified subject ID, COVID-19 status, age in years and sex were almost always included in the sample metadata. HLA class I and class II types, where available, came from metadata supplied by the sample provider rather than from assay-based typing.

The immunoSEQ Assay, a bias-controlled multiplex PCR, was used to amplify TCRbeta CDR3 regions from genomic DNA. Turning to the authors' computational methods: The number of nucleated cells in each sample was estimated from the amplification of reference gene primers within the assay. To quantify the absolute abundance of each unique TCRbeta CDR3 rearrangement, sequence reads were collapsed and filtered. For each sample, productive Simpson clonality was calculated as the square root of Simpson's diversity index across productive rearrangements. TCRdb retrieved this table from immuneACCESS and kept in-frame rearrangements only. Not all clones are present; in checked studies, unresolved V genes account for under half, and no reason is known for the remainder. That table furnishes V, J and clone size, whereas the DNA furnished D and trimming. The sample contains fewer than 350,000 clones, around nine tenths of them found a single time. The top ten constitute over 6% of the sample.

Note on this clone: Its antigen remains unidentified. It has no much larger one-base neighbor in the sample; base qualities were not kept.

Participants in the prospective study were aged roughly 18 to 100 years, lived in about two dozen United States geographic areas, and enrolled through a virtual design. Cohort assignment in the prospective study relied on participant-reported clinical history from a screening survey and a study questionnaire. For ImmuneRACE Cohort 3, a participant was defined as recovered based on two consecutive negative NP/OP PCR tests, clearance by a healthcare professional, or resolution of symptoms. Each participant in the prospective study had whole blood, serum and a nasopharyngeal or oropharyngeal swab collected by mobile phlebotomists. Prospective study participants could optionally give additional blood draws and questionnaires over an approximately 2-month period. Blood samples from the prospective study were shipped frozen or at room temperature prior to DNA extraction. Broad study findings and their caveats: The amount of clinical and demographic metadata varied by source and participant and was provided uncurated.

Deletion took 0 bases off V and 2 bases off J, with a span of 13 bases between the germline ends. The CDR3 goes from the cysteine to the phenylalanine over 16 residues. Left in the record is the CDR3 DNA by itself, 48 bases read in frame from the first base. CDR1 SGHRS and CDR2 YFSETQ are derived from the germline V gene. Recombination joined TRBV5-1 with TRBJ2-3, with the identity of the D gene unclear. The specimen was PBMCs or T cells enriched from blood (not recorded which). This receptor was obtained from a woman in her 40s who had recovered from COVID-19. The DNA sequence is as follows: TGCGCCAGCAGCTTGGATTTTGGCGGTGTCACAGATACGCAGTATTTT. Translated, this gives CASSLDFGGVTDTQYF.